The entry below gives a single T cell receptor beta chain sequence along with its context. Its cognate antigen is unknown. This specimen comes from a study of shared clonotypes between healthy human individuals. Study information: CD4 naive and memory got three plates each, CD8 naive two, CD8 memory one. Overall study results and limits: Estimated clonotype richness was generally higher in naive than memory subsets.

Trimming removed 6 bases from V and 9 bases from J, with 9 bases in between. Germline V gene data show CDR1 as LNHDA and CDR2 as SQIVND (reference sequence). The CDR3 is made up of 12 amino acids. The method was immunoSEQ multiplex PCR; TCRdb's version includes in-frame clones alone and lacks a portion of them. The sample includes some 2.1 million clones, roughly 94% of them seen just once. Naive CD8 cells comprised CD45RO-negative, CCR7-positively selected cells, excluding terminally differentiated effector memory CD45RA+ cells. This chain connects TRBV19 to TRBJ1-6; D is undetermined. The TCR was taken from a man aged 18 to 29 in good health. The sequencing sample was made of naive CD8+ T cells sorted from blood. This CDR3 reads CASREGSSPLHF. CDR3 in DNA: TGTGCCAGTAGGGAGGGATCTTCACCCCTCCACTTT.